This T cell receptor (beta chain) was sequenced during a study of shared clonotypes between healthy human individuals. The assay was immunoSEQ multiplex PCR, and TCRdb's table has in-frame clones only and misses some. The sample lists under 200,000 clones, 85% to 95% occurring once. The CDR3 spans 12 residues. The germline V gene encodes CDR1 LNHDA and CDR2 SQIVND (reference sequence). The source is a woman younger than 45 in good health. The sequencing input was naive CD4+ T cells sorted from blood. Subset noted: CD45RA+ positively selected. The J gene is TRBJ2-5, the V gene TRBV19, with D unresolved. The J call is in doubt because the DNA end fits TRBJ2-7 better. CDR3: CASISPWHEQYF. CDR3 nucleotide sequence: TGTGCCAGTATTTCCCCTTGGCACGAGCAGTACTTC.